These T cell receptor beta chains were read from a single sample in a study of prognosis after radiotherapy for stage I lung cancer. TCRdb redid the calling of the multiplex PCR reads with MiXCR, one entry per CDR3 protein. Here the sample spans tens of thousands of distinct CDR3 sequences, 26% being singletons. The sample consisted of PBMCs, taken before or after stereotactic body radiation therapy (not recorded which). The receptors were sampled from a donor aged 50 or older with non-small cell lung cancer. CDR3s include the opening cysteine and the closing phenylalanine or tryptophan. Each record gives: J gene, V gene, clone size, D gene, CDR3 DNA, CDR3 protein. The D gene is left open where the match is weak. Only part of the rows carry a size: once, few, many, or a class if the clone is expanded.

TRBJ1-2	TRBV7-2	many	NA	TGTGCCAGCAGCTTAGAACGGAACTATGGCTACACCTTC	CASSLERNYGYTF
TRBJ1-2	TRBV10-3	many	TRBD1	TGTGCCATCAGCGTCGGACAGGCCAATGGGGGCTACACCTTC	CAISVGQANGGYTF
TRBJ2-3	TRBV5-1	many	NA	TGCGCCAGCAGCTTGGGACAGTCCTTAACAGATACGCAGTATTTT	CASSLGQSLTDTQYF
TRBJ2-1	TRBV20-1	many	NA	TGCAGTGCTAGAGATCAAGGATCCTACAATGAGCAGTTCTTC	CSARDQGSYNEQFF
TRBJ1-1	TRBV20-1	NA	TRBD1	TGCAGTTCCCCCGGGACAGGGGGCGGGCAGACTGAAGCTTTCTTT	CSSPGTGGGQTEAFF
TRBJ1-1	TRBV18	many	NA	TGTGCCAGCTCAGGGTCTGGCAAAGCTTTCTTT	CASSGSGKAFF
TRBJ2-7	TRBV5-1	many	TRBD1	TGCGCCAGCAGAGCGGGACAGGGAGCCTACGAGCAGTACTTC	CASRAGQGAYEQYF
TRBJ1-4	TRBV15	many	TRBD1	TGTGCCACCAGCAGGACAGGGCTGAATGAAAAACTGTTTTTT	CATSRTGLNEKLFF
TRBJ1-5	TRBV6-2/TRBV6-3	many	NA	TGTGCCAGCAGTTCACTCCTTACAGGGATCGGGCAGCCCCAGCATTTT	CASSSLLTGIGQPQHF
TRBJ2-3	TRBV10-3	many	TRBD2	TGTGCCAACTCCGGGACTAGCGGGGCCGCAGATACGCAGTATTTT	CANSGTSGAADTQYF
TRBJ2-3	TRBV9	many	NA	TGTGCCAGCAGCCGCGAGGGGGTGGCTGATACGCAGTATTTT	CASSREGVADTQYF
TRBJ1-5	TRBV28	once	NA	TGTGCCAGCAGTTTATGGGCGGGGGGCGCGGGACAGCCCCAGCATTTT	CASSLWAGGAGQPQHF
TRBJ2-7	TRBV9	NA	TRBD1	TGTGCCAGCAGCGTAGTGGGGACAGTCAACTACGAGCAGTACTTC	CASSVVGTVNYEQYF
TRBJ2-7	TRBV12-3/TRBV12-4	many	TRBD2	TGTGCCAGCAGTTTAAAGGGGAGGGGCCAGTACTTC	CASSLKGRGQYF
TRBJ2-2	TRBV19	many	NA	TGTGCCAGTAGTATTACCGGAGGTCCCGGGGAGCTGTTTTTT	CASSITGGPGELFF
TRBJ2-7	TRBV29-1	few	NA	TGCAGCGTTGACGCCGCGGACTCTGACGAGCAGTACTTC	CSVDAADSDEQYF
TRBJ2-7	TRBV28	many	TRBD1	TGTGCCAGCAGACTGGGACAGGGGGCCTACGAGCAGTACTTC	CASRLGQGAYEQYF
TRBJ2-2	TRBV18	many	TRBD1	TGTGCCAGCTCACGTGGGACAGGAACCTTAACCGGGGAGCTGTTTTTT	CASSRGTGTLTGELFF
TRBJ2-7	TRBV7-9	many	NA	TGTGCCAGCAGCTTAGGGGGCCAGGGTGGCAACTACGAGCAGTACTTC	CASSLGGQGGNYEQYF
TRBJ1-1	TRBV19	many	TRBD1	TGTGCCAGTAGCACACTCCTAGGACAGGGGAACACTGAAGCTTTCTTT	CASSTLLGQGNTEAFF
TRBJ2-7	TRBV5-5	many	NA	TGTGCCAGCAGCCCACGGGGGATCGACGAGCAGTACTTC	CASSPRGIDEQYF
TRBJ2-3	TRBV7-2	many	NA	TGTGCCAGCAGCTACGCGAGCGCTCAAGATACGCAGTATTTT	CASSYASAQDTQYF
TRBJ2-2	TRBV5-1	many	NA	TGCGCCAGCAGCCATTTAACCGGGACTCTCAACACCGGGGAGCTGTTTTTT	CASSHLTGTLNTGELFF
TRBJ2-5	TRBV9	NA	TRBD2	TGTGCCAGCAGCCCCCTAGCGGGGTGGAGAGAGACCCAGTACTTC	CASSPLAGWRETQYF
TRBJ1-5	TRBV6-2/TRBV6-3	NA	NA	TGTACCAGCAGTTACTCACGGTGCGCCGGGTTGGGCAATCAGCCCCAGCATTTT	CTSSYSRCAGLGNQPQHF
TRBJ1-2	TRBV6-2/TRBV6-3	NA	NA	TGTGCCAGCAGTTACGACGGATATGGCTACAAATTC	CASSYDGYGYKF
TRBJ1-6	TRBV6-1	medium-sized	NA	TGTGCCAGCAGTGAATACCTCGGTTCACCCCTCCACTTT	CASSEYLGSPLHF
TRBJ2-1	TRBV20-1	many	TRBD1	TGCAGTGCCACTGGACAGGGGGCCGGTGAGCAGTTCTTC	CSATGQGAGEQFF
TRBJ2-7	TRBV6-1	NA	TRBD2	TGTGCCAGCAGGCGACCGCCGGTACTAGCGGTCTACGAGCAGTACTTC	CASRRPPVLAVYEQYF
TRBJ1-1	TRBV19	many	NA	TGTGCCAGTACCGCCCTCCCAGGGACCACTGAAGCTTTCTTT	CASTALPGTTEAFF
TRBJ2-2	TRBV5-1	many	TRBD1	TGCGCCAGCAGTACCGGGACAGGGGGCGTCAGCACCGGGGAGCTGTTTTTT	CASSTGTGGVSTGELFF
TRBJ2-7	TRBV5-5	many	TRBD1	TGTGCCAGCAGCTTGGGGACAGGGACCTACGAGCAGTACTTC	CASSLGTGTYEQYF
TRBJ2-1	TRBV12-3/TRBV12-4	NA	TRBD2	TGTGCCAGCAGTTTAGGACTAGCGGGGGGGAGGGATGAGCAGTTCTTC	CASSLGLAGGRDEQFF
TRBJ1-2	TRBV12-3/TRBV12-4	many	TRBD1	TGTGCCAGCAGGAGGACAGGGCGGAGAAGGCTCACCTTC	CASRRTGRRRLTF
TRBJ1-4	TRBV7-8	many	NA	TGTGCCAGCAGCTTACTACCCAAGAGTGGAGGGACGACTAATGAAAAACTGTTTTTT	CASSLLPKSGGTTNEKLFF
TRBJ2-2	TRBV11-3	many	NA	TGTGCCAGCAGCTTTTTCCCCACCGGGGAGCTGTTTTTT	CASSFFPTGELFF
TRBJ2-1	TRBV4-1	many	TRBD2	TGCGCCAGCAGCTATTCCGGGACTAGCTCCTACAATGAGCAGTTCTTC	CASSYSGTSSYNEQFF
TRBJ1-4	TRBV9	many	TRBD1	TGTGCCAGCAGCGCCCAGACAGGGCCCAATGAAAAACTGTTTTTT	CASSAQTGPNEKLFF
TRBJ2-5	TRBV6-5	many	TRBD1	TGTGCCAGCAGTTACCCAACCAGGACAGGGAGAAAGACCCAGTACTTC	CASSYPTRTGRKTQYF
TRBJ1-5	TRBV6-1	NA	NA	TGTGCCAGCGCACCGTCCCCCTTGGAGGTAAAGCCCCAGCATTTT	CASAPSPLEVKPQHF
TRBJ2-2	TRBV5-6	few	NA	TGTGCCAGCGGACAGCTGAACACCGGGGAGCTGTTTTTT	CASGQLNTGELFF
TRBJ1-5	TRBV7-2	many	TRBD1	TGTGCCAGCAGCTTTCGGGACAGGGGAAACCAGCCCCAGCATTTT	CASSFRDRGNQPQHF